This entry lists 15 T cell receptor beta chains sequenced from one sample in a study of shared clonotypes between healthy human individuals. Method: immunoSEQ multiplex PCR; TCRdb's copy keeps in-frame clones and lacks some. The repertoire holds more than 850,000 clones, approximately 80% seen once, with 0.4% to 0.55% in the top ten. The sequencing input was memory CD4+ T cells from PBMCs. Indicated subset: CD45RA-negative fraction. These receptors all come from a man younger than 35 in good health. Some clones in this sample may be carry-over from other donors' samples.

The chain couples TRBV29-1 to TRBJ2-3, with TRBD1 matching over 10 bases. Germline V gene sequence: CDR1 SQVTM, CDR2 ANQGSEA. Trimming took 3 bases from V and 5 from J; bases not matched to a gene: 14. This CDR3 contains 17 residues. The chain's CDR3 is CSVDRDSDRGGIDTQYF. The CDR3 nucleotides are TGCAGCGTTGACCGCGATTCGGACAGGGGGGGTATAGATACGCAGTATTTT.

This clone was recorded once. This chain joins TRBV5-1 and TRBJ1-2; D not certain. Germline CDR1 SGHRS, CDR2 YFSETQ. This CDR3 is 15 amino acids long. Trimming removed 0 bases at V and 0 bases at J, with 9 bases between. The CDR3 protein is CASSLEQNSNYGYTF. DNA of the CDR3: TGCGCCAGCAGCTTGGAACAGAACTCTAACTATGGCTACACCTTC.

The CDR3 reads CASATSGNAETQYF. The CDR3 DNA follows: TGTGCCAGCGCGACTAGCGGGAACGCGGAGACCCAGTACTTC. This chain joins TRBV6-1 and TRBJ2-5; 11 bases align to TRBD2. CDR1 MNHNS and CDR2 SASEGT come from the germline V gene. The CDR3 consists of 14 residues. Trimming at V came to 8 bases and at J to 5 bases, leaving 7 bases not matched to a gene.

Comments on this clone: Within the sample, other DNA sequences also encode this same CDR3. This chain links TRBV18 with TRBJ2-1; TRBD2 agrees at 13 bases. Germline V lookup: CDR1 KGHSH, CDR2 LQKENI. Trimming at V came to 3 bases and at J to 0 bases, leaving 2 bases not matched to a gene. CDR3 length: 17 residues. The CDR3 here is CASSPRTSGSSYNEQFF. In DNA, the CDR3 is TGTGCCAGCTCACCTCGGACTAGCGGGAGCTCCTACAATGAGCAGTTCTTC.

The CDR3 DNA sequence: TGTGCCAGCAGCCCGACGACTAGCGGGAGCGGGGAGACCCAGTACTTC. Its protein is CASSPTTSGSGETQYF. The chain is built from TRBV11-1 and TRBJ2-5; TRBD2 matches at 12 bases. CDR3 length: 16 amino acids. CDR1 is SGHAT, CDR2 FQDESV, per germline (reference sequence). The V segment lost 5 bases and the J segment 5 bases; nucleotides outside the gene matches: 9.

V is TRBV18 and J is TRBJ2-5; D is possibly TRBD1 or TRBD2 (6 bases each). V was trimmed by 6 bases and J by 2 bases, leaving 16 bases between them. Germline V gene lookup returns CDR1 KGHSH and CDR2 LQKENI. This CDR3 is 15 amino acids long. Written as DNA, the CDR3 is TGTGCCAGCTCCCGTTCCCGGGGGCTACAAGAGACCCAGTACTTC. Residues: CASSRSRGLQETQYF.

This clone is a singleton in its sample. V gene TRBV2 combines with J gene TRBJ1-2; maybe TRBD1 (6 bases). CDR1 SNHLY and CDR2 FYNNEI come from the germline V gene. V lost 6 bases and J lost 3, with 17 bases in between. CDR3 size: 15 residues. CDR3 in amino acids: CASRPDAGVDYGYTF. DNA of the CDR3: TGTGCCAGCAGACCTGACGCAGGGGTAGACTATGGCTACACCTTC. Using reference TRBV2 and TRBJ1-2 for the parts outside the CDR3, the full variable domain is EPEVTQTPSHQVTQMGQEVILRCVPISNHLYFYWYRQILGQKVEFLVSFYNNEISEKSEIFDDQFSVERPDGSNFTLKIRSTKLEDSAMYFCASRPDAGVDYGYTFGSGTRLTVV.

The chain combines TRBV6-1 with TRBJ2-2; 9 positions match TRBD2. Trimming took 7 bases from V and 7 from J; bases not matched to a gene: 10. This CDR3 spans 15 amino acids. CDR1 is MNHNS and CDR2 is SASEGT in the germline V gene. CDR3 DNA sequence: TGTGCCAGCACCCGGGGGACTAGCATAGTCGGGGAGCTGTTTTTT. Its translation: CASTRGTSIVGELFF.

The chain combines TRBV28 with TRBJ1-5; 9 bases line up with TRBD1. V was clipped by 5 bases and J by 5 bases; unmatched bases: 10. Looked up from germline, CDR1 is MDHEN and CDR2 is SYDVKM. CDR3 length: 16 residues. This chain's CDR3 is CASSPGTGKGDQPQHF. The CDR3 nucleotides read TGTGCCAGCAGTCCCGGGACAGGGAAGGGGGATCAGCCCCAGCATTTT. Full variable domain (rest looked up from reference TRBV28 and TRBJ1-5): DVKVTQSSRYLVKRTGEKVFLECVQDMDHENMFWYRQDPGLGLRLIYFSYDVKMKEKGDIPEGYSVSREKKERFSLILESASTNQTSMYLCASSPGTGKGDQPQHFGDGTRLSIL.

This chain uses TRBV2 with TRBJ1-2; D is uncertain. Deletions cut 4 bases from V and 4 bases from J, with 10 bases between. CDR3 length equals 13 residues. CDR1 is SNHLY and CDR2 is FYNNEI in the germline V gene. CDR3 amino acids: CASSVRDIYGYTF. The DNA of the CDR3 is TGTGCCAGCAGTGTTAGGGATATCTATGGCTACACCTTC.

The genes are TRBV2 and TRBJ2-3; 11 bases are a match to TRBD2. CDR1 is SNHLY, CDR2 FYNNEI, per germline. The CDR3 has 14 amino acids. With 7 bases clipped from V and 6 bases from J, the junction kept 6 bases outside the gene matches. CDR3 amino acids: CASNRASGRDTQYF. In DNA, the CDR3 is TGTGCCAGCAATCGGGCTAGCGGGAGGGATACGCAGTATTTT. Combining the CDR3 with reference TRBV2 and TRBJ2-3 gives the whole variable domain EPEVTQTPSHQVTQMGQEVILRCVPISNHLYFYWYRQILGQKVEFLVSFYNNEISEKSEIFDDQFSVERPDGSNFTLKIRSTKLEDSAMYFCASNRASGRDTQYFGPGTRLTVL.

CDR3 coding DNA: TGTGCCAGCAGTGGGGGGGGAAGCTATGGCTACACCTTC. Translating it yields CASSGGGSYGYTF. The V gene is TRBV2, the J gene TRBJ1-2; D possibly corresponds to TRBD1 (5 bases). There are 13 residues in the CDR3. The V gene's germline CDR1 is SNHLY and CDR2 FYNNEI. The germline V and J ends were trimmed by 4 bases and 4 bases, with 10 bases remaining between them.

The sample holds one count of this clone. The rearrangement links TRBV5-1 to TRBJ2-3, with 15 bases aligning to TRBD2. Trimming removed 4 bases from V and 6 bases from J; junction bases left unmatched: 6. The CDR3 has 16 residues. CDR1 is SGHRS, CDR2 YFSETQ, per germline. In nucleotides, the CDR3 is TGCGCCAGCAGCCCTGGGACTAGCGGGAGGTCCGATACGCAGTATTTT. The encoded protein is CASSPGTSGRSDTQYF.

The chain is built from TRBV5-6 and TRBJ2-6; D call uncertain. Trimming removed 0 bases from V and 1 base from J, with 8 bases in between. Germline V gene sequence: CDR1 SGHDT, CDR2 YYEEEE. CDR3 length: 16 residues. The CDR3 region is CASSLVWGSGANVLTF. CDR3 sequence (DNA): TGTGCCAGCAGCTTGGTTTGGGGATCTGGGGCCAACGTCCTGACTTTC.

The rearrangement links TRBV19 to TRBJ1-5; no firm D call. The germline V gene encodes CDR1 LNHDA and CDR2 SQIVND (reference sequence). The CDR3 sequence is 15 residues long. V was trimmed by 4 bases and J by 0 bases, leaving 10 bases between them. The CDR3 region is CASSTHRLSNQPQHF. In nucleotides, the CDR3 is TGTGCCAGTAGTACTCACAGACTTAGCAATCAGCCCCAGCATTTT.